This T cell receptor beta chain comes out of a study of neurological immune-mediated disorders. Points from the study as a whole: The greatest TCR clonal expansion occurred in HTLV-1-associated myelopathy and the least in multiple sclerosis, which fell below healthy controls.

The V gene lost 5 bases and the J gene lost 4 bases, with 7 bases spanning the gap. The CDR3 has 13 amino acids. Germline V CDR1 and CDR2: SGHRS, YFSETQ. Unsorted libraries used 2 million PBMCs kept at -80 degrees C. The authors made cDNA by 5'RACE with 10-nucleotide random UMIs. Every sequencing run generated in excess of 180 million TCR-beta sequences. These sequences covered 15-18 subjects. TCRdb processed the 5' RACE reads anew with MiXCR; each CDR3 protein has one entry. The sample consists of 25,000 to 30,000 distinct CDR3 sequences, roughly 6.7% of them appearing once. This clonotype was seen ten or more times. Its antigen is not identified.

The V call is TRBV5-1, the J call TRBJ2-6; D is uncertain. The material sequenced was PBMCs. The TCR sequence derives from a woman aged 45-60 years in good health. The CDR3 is CASREYGANVLTF. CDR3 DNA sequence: TGCGCCAGCAGAGAGTACGGGGCCAACGTCCTGACTTTC.